This T cell receptor beta chain is drawn from a study of T cell changes during pregnancy in multiple sclerosis. CDR1 is SGHRS and CDR2 is YFSETQ in the germline V gene. The CDR3 has 16 amino acids. V was clipped by 2 bases and J by 1 base; unmatched bases: 4. TCRdb keeps only in-frame clones here, not all; method: immunoSEQ multiplex PCR. The repertoire has about 61,000 clones, more than 85% of them found once; the top ten carry roughly 2.6%. The specimen comprised CD8+ T cells from peripheral blood mononuclear cells, sampled in the third trimester of pregnancy. The V and J genes are TRBV5-1 and TRBJ2-2, with 8 bases lining up with TRBD2. This TCR came from a female donor with multiple sclerosis, enrolled in a pregnancy study. CDR3 in amino acids: CASSFYTSGNTGELFF. The CDR3 DNA reads as TGCGCCAGCAGCTTTTATACTAGCGGGAACACCGGGGAGCTGTTTTTT. Complete variable domain (other parts from reference TRBV5-1 and TRBJ2-2): KAGVTQTPRYLIKTRGQQVTLSCSPISGHRSVSWYQQTPGQGLQFLFEYFSETQRNKGNFPGRFSGRQFSNSRSEMNVSTLELGDSALYLCASSFYTSGNTGELFFGEGSRLTVL.